A selection of T cell receptor beta chains follows, all from one sample in a study of blood T cell repertoires in COVID-19. The data were produced by immunoSEQ multiplex PCR, yet TCRdb's version contains in-frame clones alone and is incomplete. The sample contains about 100,000 clones, 85% of which appear only once. Sequences were obtained from peripheral blood. The receptors originated from a middle-aged man with active or convalescent COVID-19. Each CDR3 is given with its conserved first and last residue.

TRBV5-5,CASSLPGWDEKLFF
TRBV19,CASRKTISSYEQYF
TRBV4-1,CASSQVVSLITDTQYF
TRBV7-3,CASSLTSGGAGELFF
TRBV21-1,CASSNQTAYYGYTF
TRBV2,CASGGRISNQPQHF
TRBV6-1,CASSEFGRGNQPQHF
TRBV2,CASSAGTSGNEWQYF
TRBV5-1,CASSDDTTRETQYF
TRBV5-5,CASSLAPLTDTQYF
TRBV7-8,CASSSGTSSRLAKNIQYF
TRBV9,CASSVDKSETQYF
TRBV6-6,CASSYEGQGNGYTF
TRBV7-9,CASSPIGTGSSYEQYF
TRBV5-1,CASSLADRSYGYTF
TRBV3-1/TRBV3-2,CASSQDWSGRSYEQYF
TRBV5-8,CASSLYAAGKTQYF
TRBV10-3,CAISPRVGTSGYGGTDTQYF
TRBV6-1,CASSEGLATLLGNIQYF
TRBV19,CATKTGVTEAFF
TRBV5-1,CASSLGQGDQPQHF
TRBV10-1,CASSEDRRAGYTF
TRBV9,CASSVTSGGIDTQYF
TRBV11-2,CASSRPGQGDYGYTF
TRBV7-9,CASSSTNQGLAAQETQYF
TRBV24-1,CATSDSRLPQANVLTF